Listed below are T cell receptor beta chains from one sample, sequenced in a study of blood T cell repertoires in COVID-19. TCRdb's copy holds only in-frame clones and misses some; the assay was immunoSEQ multiplex PCR. Here the sample spans around 180,000 clones, approximately 85% being singletons. Sequencing used peripheral blood. The receptors were gathered from a man aged 55 to 70 with acute or convalescent COVID-19. Both conserved end residues are part of each CDR3. The D gene is left open where the match is weak. Not every row has a clone size; where given, it reads once, few, many or a size class.

V,D,size,J,DNA,CDR3
TRBV9,-,-,TRBJ1-2,TGTGCCAGCAGCGTCGGGACAATCTATGGCTACACCTTC,CASSVGTIYGYTF
TRBV9,-,-,TRBJ2-1,TGTGCCAGCAGCGTAGGCAAGCGGTGGGCTAGCGACTACAATGAGCAGTTCTTC,CASSVGKRWASDYNEQFF
TRBV9,-,-,TRBJ2-7,TGTGCCAGCAGCGTAGGAACAGGACCGGGTGAGCAGTACTTC,CASSVGTGPGEQYF
TRBV27,TRBD1,-,TRBJ2-5,TGTGCCAGTGGACAGGTTCAAGAGACCCAGTACTTC,CASGQVQETQYF
TRBV18,-,-,TRBJ1-4,TGTGCCAGCTCACCACGGTCTTTAGGGGCCACTAATGAAAAACTGTTTTTT,CASSPRSLGATNEKLFF
TRBV6-2/TRBV6-3,TRBD1,-,TRBJ2-3,TGTGCCAGCAGTTACTCCGGGACAGGGGACACAGATACGCAGTATTTT,CASSYSGTGDTDTQYF
TRBV3-1/TRBV3-2,TRBD2,-,TRBJ2-1,TGTGCCAGCAGTCTAGCGGGCCGGACCTACAATGAGCAGTTCTTC,CASSLAGRTYNEQFF
TRBV11-3,-,once,TRBJ2-2,TGTGCCAGCAGCTATTCGGGAGGGGAGCTGTTTTTT,CASSYSGGELFF
TRBV5-1,TRBD2,-,TRBJ2-3,TGCGCCAGCAGCGTCGGACTAGCGTCCGCAGATACGCAGTATTTT,CASSVGLASADTQYF
TRBV28,-,once,TRBJ1-5,TGTGCCAGCAGTCTGCGGTATAGCAATCAGCCCCAGCATTTT,CASSLRYSNQPQHF
TRBV10-2,TRBD2,-,TRBJ2-2,TGCGCCAGCAGTGAGGGGCTAGCGGGAGGGCTCGGGGAGCTGTTTTTT,CASSEGLAGGLGELFF
TRBV5-1,TRBD1,few,TRBJ2-3,TGCGCCAGCAGCTTGGAATCCAGGGGGCAGGCAGATACGCAGTATTTT,CASSLESRGQADTQYF
TRBV10-3,-,-,TRBJ2-7,TGTGCCATCAGTGAACGACTCTCCTACGAGCAGTACTTC,CAISERLSYEQYF
TRBV5-1,-,-,TRBJ2-1,TGCGCCAGCAGCTTGGAGAGAGAAACGTACAATGAGCAGTTCTTC,CASSLERETYNEQFF
TRBV2,TRBD1,-,TRBJ2-7,TGTGCCAGCAGGCGATCCGGGACAGGAGGACCACTATTAGAGCAGTACTTC,CASRRSGTGGPLLEQYF
TRBV4-1,-,-,TRBJ1-5,TGCGCCAGCAGCCAGGGCAGCAATCAGCCCCAGCATTTT,CASSQGSNQPQHF